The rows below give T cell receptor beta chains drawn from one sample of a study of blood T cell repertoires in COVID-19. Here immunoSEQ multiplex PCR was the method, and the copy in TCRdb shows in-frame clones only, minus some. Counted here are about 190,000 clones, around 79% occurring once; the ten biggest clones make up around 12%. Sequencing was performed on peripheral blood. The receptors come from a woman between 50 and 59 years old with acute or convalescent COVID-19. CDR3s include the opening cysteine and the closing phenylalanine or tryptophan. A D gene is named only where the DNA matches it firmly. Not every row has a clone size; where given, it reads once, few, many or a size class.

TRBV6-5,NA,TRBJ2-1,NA,CASSGELTYNEQFF,TGTGCCAGCAGCGGGGAGTTAACCTACAATGAGCAGTTCTTC
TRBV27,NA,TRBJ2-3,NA,CASSHQGGGTQYF,TGTGCCAGCAGTCACCAGGGAGGGGGTACGCAGTATTTT
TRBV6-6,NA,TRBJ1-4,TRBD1,CASSSIDRGVEKLFF,TGTGCCAGCAGTTCGATTGACAGGGGTGTCGAAAAACTGTTTTTT
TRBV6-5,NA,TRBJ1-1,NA,CASSRPGNTEAFF,TGTGCCAGCAGTCGTCCGGGGAACACTGAAGCTTTCTTT
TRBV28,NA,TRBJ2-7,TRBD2,CASSPAGAGVSSYEQYF,TGTGCCAGCAGCCCAGCGGGGGCGGGAGTTTCCTCCTACGAGCAGTACTTC
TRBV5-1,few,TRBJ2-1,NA,CASSLAVKGGVSNEQFF,TGCGCCAGCAGCTTGGCCGTCAAAGGGGGAGTGAGCAATGAGCAGTTCTTC
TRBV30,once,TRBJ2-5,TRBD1,CAWNTGGQETQYF,TGTGCCTGGAACACAGGGGGGCAGGAGACCCAGTACTTC
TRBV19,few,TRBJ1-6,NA,CASSMGSLSPLHF,TGTGCCAGTAGTATGGGGAGCCTTTCACCCCTCCACTTT
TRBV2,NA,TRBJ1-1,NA,CASSFGTTTTGTEAFF,TGTGCCAGCAGCTTTGGGACTACTACTACTGGCACTGAAGCTTTCTTT
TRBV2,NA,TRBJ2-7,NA,CASNPGSYEQYF,TGTGCCAGCAATCCAGGGTCCTACGAGCAGTACTTC
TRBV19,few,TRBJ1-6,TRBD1,CASRDRESPLHF,TGTGCCAGTAGGGACAGGGAATCACCCCTCCACTTT
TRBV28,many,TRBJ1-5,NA,CASSRRATLNHNQPQHF,TGTGCCAGCAGTCGGAGGGCCACCCTTAATCACAATCAGCCCCAGCATTTT
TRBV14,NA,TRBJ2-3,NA,CASSQGADTQYF,TGTGCCAGCAGCCAAGGCGCAGATACGCAGTATTTT
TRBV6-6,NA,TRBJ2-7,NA,CASSYAQGGREQYF,TGTGCCAGCAGTTACGCCCAGGGTGGGCGCGAGCAGTACTTC
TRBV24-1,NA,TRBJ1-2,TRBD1,CATHHFRDRGRRGYTF,TGTGCCACCCACCACTTCCGGGACAGAGGTCGGCGGGGCTACACCTTC
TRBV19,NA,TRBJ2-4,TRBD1,CASSRSGQAGKNIQYF,TGTGCCAGTAGCCGATCAGGACAGGCCGGCAAAAACATTCAGTACTTC
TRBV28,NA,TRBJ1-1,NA,CASDHGTNTEAFF,TGTGCCAGCGACCACGGGACAAACACTGAAGCTTTCTTT
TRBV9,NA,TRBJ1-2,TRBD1,CASSLDRASGYTF,TGTGCCAGCAGCCTGGACAGGGCGAGCGGCTACACCTTC
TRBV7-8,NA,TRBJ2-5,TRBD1,CASSDQVWGSKGAQETQYF,TGTGCCAGCAGCGATCAGGTTTGGGGGTCCAAGGGGGCCCAAGAGACCCAGTACTTC
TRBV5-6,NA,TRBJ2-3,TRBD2,CASSYNLADPTDTQYF,TGTGCCAGCAGCTATAATCTAGCGGACCCCACAGATACGCAGTATTTT
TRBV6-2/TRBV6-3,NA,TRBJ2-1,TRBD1,CASSWDSYNEQFF,TGTGCCAGCAGTTGGGACAGCTACAATGAGCAGTTCTTC
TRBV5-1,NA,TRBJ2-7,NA,CASSLAPGLSYEQYF,TGCGCCAGCAGCTTGGCCCCGGGACTTTCCTACGAGCAGTACTTC
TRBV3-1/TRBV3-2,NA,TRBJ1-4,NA,CASSQNQGTTNEKLFF,TGTGCCAGCAGCCAAAACCAGGGGACAACTAATGAAAAACTGTTTTTT
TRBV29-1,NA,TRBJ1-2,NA,CSVGAGLADGYTF,TGCAGCGTCGGCGCGGGATTAGCAGACGGCTACACCTTC
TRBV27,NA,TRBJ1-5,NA,CASSSFVAGGVGRNQPQHF,TGTGCCAGCAGTTCTTTCGTAGCGGGCGGGGTAGGGAGGAATCAGCCCCAGCATTTT
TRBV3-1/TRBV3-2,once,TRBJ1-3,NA,CASSRGGAGNTIYF,TGTGCCAGCAGCCGAGGAGGGGCTGGAAACACCATATATTTT
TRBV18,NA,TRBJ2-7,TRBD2,CASSPGRENYEQYF,TGTGCCAGCTCACCAGGGCGGGAGAACTACGAGCAGTACTTC
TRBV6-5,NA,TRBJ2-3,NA,CASSYSTGGPDTQYF,TGTGCCAGCAGTTACTCGACCGGAGGTCCTGATACGCAGTATTTT
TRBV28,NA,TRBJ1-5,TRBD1,CASSLPGTGGQPQHF,TGTGCCAGCAGTTTACCAGGGACAGGGGGCCAGCCCCAGCATTTT
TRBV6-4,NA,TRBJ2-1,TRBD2,CASSFSRGGDEQFF,TGTGCCAGCAGTTTCTCCCGGGGGGGGGATGAGCAGTTCTTC
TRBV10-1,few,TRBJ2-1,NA,CASSTKGRGEQFF,TGCGCCAGCAGTACGAAAGGCCGGGGTGAGCAGTTCTTC
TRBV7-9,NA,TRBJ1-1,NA,CASSTQTDIEAFF,TGTGCCAGCAGCACCCAGACAGATATTGAAGCTTTCTTT
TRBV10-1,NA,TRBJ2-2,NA,CASSESKRTGELFF,TGCGCCAGCAGTGAGTCGAAACGGACCGGGGAGCTGTTTTTT
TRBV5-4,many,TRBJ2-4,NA,CASSLFSGNIQYF,TGTGCCAGCAGCTTGTTCTCAGGAAACATTCAGTACTTC
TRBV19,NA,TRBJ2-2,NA,CASRDTGYRTGELFF,TGTGCCAGTAGAGATACAGGGTATCGCACCGGGGAGCTGTTTTTT
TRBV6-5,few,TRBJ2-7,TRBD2,CASWGGSEQYF,TGTGCCAGCTGGGGGGGATCCGAGCAGTACTTC
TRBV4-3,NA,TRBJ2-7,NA,CASSQGLNRISYEQYF,TGCGCCAGCAGCCAAGGCTTGAACAGAATCTCCTACGAGCAGTACTTC
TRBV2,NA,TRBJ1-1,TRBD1,CASRRTGGATEAFF,TGTGCCAGCAGAAGAACAGGGGGCGCGACTGAAGCTTTCTTT
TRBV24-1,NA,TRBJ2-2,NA,CATSAETSYGTGELFF,TGTGCCACCAGTGCCGAAACTAGCTATGGCACCGGGGAGCTGTTTTTT
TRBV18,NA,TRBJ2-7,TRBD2,CASSGGTSGSYEQYF,TGTGCCAGCTCCGGGGGGACTAGCGGCTCCTACGAGCAGTACTTC
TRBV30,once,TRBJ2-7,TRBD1,CAWSWDSFGSYEQYF,TGTGCCTGGAGTTGGGACAGCTTCGGGTCCTACGAGCAGTACTTC
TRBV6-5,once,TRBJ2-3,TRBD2,CASSYSAGVTDTQYF,TGTGCCAGCAGTTACTCTGCGGGGGTCACAGATACGCAGTATTTT